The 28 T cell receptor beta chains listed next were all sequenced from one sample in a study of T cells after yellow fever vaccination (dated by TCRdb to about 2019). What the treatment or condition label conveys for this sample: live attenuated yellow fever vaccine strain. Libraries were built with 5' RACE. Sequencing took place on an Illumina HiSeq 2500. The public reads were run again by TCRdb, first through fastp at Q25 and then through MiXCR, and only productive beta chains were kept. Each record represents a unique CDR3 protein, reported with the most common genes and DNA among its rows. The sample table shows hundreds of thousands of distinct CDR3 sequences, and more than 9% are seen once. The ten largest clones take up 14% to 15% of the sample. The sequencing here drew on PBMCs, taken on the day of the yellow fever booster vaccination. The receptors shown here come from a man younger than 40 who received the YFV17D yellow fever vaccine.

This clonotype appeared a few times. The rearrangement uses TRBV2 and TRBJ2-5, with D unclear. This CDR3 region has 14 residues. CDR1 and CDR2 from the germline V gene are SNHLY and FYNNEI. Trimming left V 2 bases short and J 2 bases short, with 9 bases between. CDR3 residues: CASSETKMQETQYF. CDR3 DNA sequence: TGTGCCAGCAGTGAAACGAAGATGCAAGAGACCCAGTACTTC.

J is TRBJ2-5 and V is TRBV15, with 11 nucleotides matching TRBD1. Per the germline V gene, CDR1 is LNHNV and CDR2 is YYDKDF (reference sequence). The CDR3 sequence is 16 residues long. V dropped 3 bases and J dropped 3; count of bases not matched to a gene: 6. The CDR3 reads CATSSGQGATKETQYF. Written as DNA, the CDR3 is TGTGCCACCAGCAGCGGACAGGGGGCGACTAAAGAGACCCAGTACTTC. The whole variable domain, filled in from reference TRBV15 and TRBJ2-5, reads DAMVIQNPRYQVTQFGKPVTLSCSQTLNHNVMYWYQQKSSQAPKLLFHYYDKDFNNEADTPDNFQSRRPNTSFCFLDIRSPGLGDTAMYLCATSSGQGATKETQYFGPGTRLLVL.

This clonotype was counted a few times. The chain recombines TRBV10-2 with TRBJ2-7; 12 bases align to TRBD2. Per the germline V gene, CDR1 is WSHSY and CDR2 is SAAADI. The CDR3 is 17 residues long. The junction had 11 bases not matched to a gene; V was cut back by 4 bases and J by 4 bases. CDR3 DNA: TGCGCCAGCAGTGTATGGCTAGCGGGAGGGCCGGGGTACGAGCAGTACTTC. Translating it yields CASSVWLAGGPGYEQYF.

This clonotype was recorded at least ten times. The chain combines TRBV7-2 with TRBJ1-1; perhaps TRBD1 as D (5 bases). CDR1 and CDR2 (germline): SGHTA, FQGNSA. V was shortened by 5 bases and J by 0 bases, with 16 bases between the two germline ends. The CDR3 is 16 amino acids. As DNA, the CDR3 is TGTGCCAGCAGCCCTATCGGACAAATTCTGAACACTGAAGCTTTCTTT. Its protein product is CASSPIGQILNTEAFF. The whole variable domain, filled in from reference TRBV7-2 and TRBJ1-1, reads GAGVSQSPSNKVTEKGKDVELRCDPISGHTALYWYRQSLGQGLEFLIYFQGNSAPDKSGLPSDRFSAERTGGSVSTLTIQRTQQEDSAVYLCASSPIGQILNTEAFFGQGTRLTVV.

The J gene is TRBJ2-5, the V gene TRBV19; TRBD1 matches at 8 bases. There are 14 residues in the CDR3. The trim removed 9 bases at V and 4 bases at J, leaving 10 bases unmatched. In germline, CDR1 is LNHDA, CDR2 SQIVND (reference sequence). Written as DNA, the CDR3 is TGTGCCAGCGCGGTCATCGGACAGGGAGAGACCCAGTACTTC. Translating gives CASAVIGQGETQYF.

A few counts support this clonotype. CDR3 DNA sequence: TGTGCCACCAGTGAACTGACAGGGGGGAAAGAGACCCAGTACTTC. It encodes CATSELTGGKETQYF. The chain carries TRBV24-1 and TRBJ2-5; TRBD1 matches 9 bases. V shed 4 bases, J shed 3 bases, and the junction held 5 bases outside the gene matches. Germline CDR1 KGHDR, CDR2 SFDVKD. CDR3 length: 15 residues.

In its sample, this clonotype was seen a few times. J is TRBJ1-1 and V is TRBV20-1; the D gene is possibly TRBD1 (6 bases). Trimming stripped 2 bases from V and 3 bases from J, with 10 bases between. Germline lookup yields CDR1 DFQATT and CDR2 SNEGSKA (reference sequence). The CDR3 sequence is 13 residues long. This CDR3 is CSARLNRDTEAFF. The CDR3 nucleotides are TGCAGTGCTAGACTTAACAGGGACACTGAAGCTTTCTTT.

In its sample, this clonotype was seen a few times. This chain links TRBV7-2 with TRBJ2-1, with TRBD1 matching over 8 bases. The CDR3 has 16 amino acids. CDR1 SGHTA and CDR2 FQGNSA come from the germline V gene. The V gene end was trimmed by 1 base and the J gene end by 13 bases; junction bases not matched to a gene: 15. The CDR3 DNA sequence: TGTGCCAGCAGCTTAGTATGGGCCGGACAGGGAATCCATCAGTTCTTC. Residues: CASSLVWAGQGIHQFF.

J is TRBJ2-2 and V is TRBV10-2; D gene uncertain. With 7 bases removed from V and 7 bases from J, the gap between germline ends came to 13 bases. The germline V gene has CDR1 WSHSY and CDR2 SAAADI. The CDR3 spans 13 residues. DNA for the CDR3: TGCGCCAGCACCACGGACCCGGGCGGGGAGCTGTTTTTT. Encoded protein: CASTTDPGGELFF.

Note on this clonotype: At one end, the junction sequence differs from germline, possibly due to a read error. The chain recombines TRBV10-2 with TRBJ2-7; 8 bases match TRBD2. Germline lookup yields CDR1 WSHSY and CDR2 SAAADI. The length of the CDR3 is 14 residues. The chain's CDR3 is CASSEQAGAYELYF. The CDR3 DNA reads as TGCGCCAGCAGTGAACAAGCGGGGGCTTACGAGCTGTACTTC.

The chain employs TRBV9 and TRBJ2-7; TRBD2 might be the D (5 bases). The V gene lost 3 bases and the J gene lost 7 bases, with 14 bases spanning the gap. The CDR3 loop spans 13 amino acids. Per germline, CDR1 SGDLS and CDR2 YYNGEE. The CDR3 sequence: CASSEPLTGEQYF. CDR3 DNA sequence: TGTGCCAGCAGCGAGCCCCTTACGGGAGAGCAGTACTTC.

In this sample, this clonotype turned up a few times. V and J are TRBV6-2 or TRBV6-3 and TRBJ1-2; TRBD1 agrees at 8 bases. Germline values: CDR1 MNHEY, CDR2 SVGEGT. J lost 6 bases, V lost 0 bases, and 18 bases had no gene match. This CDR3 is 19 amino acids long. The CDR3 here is CASSYSIGQGDPTNNGYTF. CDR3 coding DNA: TGTGCCAGCAGTTACTCGATAGGACAGGGCGACCCGACGAACAATGGCTACACCTTC.

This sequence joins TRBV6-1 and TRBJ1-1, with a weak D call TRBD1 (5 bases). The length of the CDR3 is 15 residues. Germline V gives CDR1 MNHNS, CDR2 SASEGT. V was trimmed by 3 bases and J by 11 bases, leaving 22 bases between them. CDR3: CASSDRVASQDGAFF. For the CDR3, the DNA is TGTGCCAGCAGTGACAGGGTAGCGTCACAAGACGGTGCTTTCTTT.

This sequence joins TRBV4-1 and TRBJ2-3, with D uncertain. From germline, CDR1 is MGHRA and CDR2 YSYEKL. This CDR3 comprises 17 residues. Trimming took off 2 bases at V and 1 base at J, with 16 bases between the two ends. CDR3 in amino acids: CASSQYQKGFGTDTQYF. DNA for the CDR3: TGCGCCAGCAGCCAATACCAGAAGGGTTTTGGCACAGATACGCAGTATTTT.

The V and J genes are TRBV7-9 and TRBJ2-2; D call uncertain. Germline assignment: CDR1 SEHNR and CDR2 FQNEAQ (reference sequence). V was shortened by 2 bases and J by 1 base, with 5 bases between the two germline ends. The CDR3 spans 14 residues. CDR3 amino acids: CASSLTQNTGELFF. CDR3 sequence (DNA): TGTGCCAGCAGCTTAACCCAGAACACCGGGGAGCTGTTTTTT. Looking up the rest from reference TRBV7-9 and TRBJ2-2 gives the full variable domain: DTGVSQNPRHKITKRGQNVTFRCDPISEHNRLYWYRQTLGQGPEFLTYFQNEAQLEKSRLLSDRFSAERPKGSFSTLEIQRTEQGDSAMYLCASSLTQNTGELFFGEGSRLTVL.

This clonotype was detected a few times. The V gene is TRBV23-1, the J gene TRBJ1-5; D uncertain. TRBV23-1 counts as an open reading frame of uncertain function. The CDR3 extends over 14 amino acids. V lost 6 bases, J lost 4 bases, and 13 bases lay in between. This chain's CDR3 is CASSAGGRNQPQHF. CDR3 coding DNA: TGCGCCAGCAGCGCGGGAGGAAGGAATCAGCCCCAGCATTTT.

The CDR3 spells CASSFRDAPYEQYF. For the CDR3, the DNA is TGTGCCAGCAGCTTTCGGGACGCCCCCTACGAGCAGTACTTC. The chain joins TRBV5-6 to TRBJ2-7, with D tentatively TRBD1 or TRBD2 (5 bases each). There are 14 residues in the CDR3. The germline V and J ends were trimmed by 2 bases and 2 bases, with 11 bases remaining between them. The germline gives CDR1 SGHDT, CDR2 YYEEEE.

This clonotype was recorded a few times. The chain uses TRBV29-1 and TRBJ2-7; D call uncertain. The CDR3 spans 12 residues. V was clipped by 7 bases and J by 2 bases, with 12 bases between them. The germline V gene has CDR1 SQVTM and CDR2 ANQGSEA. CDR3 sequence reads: CSASGMTYEQYF. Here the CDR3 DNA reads TGCAGCGCCTCGGGTATGACCTACGAGCAGTACTTC.

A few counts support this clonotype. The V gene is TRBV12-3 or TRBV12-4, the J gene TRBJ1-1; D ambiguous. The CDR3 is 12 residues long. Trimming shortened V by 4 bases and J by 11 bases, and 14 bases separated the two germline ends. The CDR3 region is CASSSLWGTAFF. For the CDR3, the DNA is TGTGCCAGCAGTTCCCTTTGGGGAACTGCTTTCTTT.

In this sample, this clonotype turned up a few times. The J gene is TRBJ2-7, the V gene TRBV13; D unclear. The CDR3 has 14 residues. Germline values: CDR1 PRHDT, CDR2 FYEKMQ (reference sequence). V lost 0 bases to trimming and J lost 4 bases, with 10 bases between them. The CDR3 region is CASSLGLNPYEQYF. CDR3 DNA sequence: TGTGCCAGCAGCTTAGGGTTGAACCCTTACGAGCAGTACTTC.

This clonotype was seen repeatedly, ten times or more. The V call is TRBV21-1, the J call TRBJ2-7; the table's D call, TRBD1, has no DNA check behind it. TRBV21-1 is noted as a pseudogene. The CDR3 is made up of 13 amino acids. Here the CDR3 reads CASSRAGSYEQYF. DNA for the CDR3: TGTGCCAGCAGCAGGGCAGGGTCCTACGAGCAGTACTTC.

This CDR3 reads CASSVAGEGSQYF. The CDR3 DNA follows: TGTGCCAGCAGCGTTGCCGGGGAAGGGTCCCAGTACTTC. V gene TRBV9 combines with J gene TRBJ2-5, with D tentatively TRBD2 (5 bases). CDR3 size: 13 residues. Trimming pared 2 bases from V and 9 bases from J, leaving 14 bases between. Germline CDR1 reads SGDLS; CDR2 reads YYNGEE. The whole variable domain, remainder taken from reference TRBV9 and TRBJ2-5, is DSGVTQTPKHLITATGQRVTLRCSPRSGDLSVYWYQQSLDQGLQFLIQYYNGEERAKGNILERFSAQQFPDLHSELNLSSLELGDSALYFCASSVAGEGSQYFGPGTRLLVL.

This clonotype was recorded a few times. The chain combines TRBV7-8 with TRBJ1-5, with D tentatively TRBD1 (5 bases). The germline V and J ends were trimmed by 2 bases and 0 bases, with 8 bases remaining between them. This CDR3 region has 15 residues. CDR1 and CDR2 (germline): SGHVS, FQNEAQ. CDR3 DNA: TGTGCCAGCAGCTTATGGGGGGGTAGCAATCAGCCCCAGCATTTT. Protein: CASSLWGGSNQPQHF.

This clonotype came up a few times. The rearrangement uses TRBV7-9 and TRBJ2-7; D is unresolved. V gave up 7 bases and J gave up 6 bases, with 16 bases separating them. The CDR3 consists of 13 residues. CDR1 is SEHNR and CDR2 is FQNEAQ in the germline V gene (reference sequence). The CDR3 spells CASTLPDGREQYF. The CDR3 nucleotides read TGTGCCAGCACCCTCCCGGACGGTCGCGAGCAGTACTTC. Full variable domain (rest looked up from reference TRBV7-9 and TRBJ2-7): DTGVSQNPRHKITKRGQNVTFRCDPISEHNRLYWYRQTLGQGPEFLTYFQNEAQLEKSRLLSDRFSAERPKGSFSTLEIQRTEQGDSAMYLCASTLPDGREQYFGPGTRLTVT.

CDR3 nucleotides: TGCGCCATGACGGACAGGGAGGCTTTCTTT. It is translated as CAMTDREAFF. This rearrangement joins TRBV10-1 to TRBJ1-1; 8 bases match TRBD1. V lost 10 bases to trimming and J lost 11 bases; unmatched junction nucleotides: 6. CDR1 WNHNN and CDR2 SYGVQD come from the germline V gene (reference sequence). This CDR3 has 10 residues.

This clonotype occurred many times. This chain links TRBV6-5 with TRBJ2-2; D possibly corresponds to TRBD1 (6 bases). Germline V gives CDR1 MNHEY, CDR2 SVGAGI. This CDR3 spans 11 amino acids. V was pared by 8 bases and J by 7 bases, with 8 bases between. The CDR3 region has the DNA TGTGCCAGCTCAGGGGTCGGGGAGCTGTTTTTT. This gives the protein CASSGVGELFF.

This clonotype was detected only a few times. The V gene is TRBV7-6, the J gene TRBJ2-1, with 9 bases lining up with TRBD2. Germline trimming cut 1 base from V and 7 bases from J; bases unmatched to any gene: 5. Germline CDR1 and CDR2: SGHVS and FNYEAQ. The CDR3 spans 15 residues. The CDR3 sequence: CASSLGSSGTNEQFF. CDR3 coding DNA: TGTGCCAGCAGCTTAGGTTCTAGCGGGACTAATGAGCAGTTCTTC.

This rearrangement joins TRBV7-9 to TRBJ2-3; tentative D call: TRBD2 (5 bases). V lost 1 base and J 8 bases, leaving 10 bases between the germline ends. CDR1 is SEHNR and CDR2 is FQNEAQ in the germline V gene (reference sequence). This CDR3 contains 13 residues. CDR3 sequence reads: CASSLVSAGTQYF. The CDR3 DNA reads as TGTGCCAGCAGCTTAGTGTCCGCGGGTACGCAGTATTTT.